This T cell receptor beta chain came from a study of blood T cells in healthy people across ages. The wider study: Roughly one uniquely barcoded beta molecule per two T cells was captured.

Germline CDR1 is MNHNS and CDR2 is SASEGT. The CDR3 length is 11 residues. Sample-barcoded 5' priming and a J-beta primer mix drove a second PCR of roughly 6 to 12 cycles. Every cDNA molecule carried a tag from a template-switch adaptor bearing 12 random nucleotides. TCRdb re-derived calls from the 5' RACE reads in MiXCR, one entry per CDR3 protein. The data hold around 690,000 distinct CDR3 sequences, with around three fifths observed a single time. This chain joins TRBV6-1 and TRBJ2-7; D is unresolved. The better agreement between TRBJ2-5 and the DNA end casts doubt on the J call. Sequencing input: blood. This receptor was obtained from a man between 60 and 75 years old in good health. CDR3 in amino acids: CASSAIGTQYF. The CDR3 coding sequence is TGTGCCAGCAGCGCTATTGGGACCCAGTACTTC.